This T cell receptor (beta chain) came from a study of response to subunit inactivated influenza vaccine. MiXCR, applied by TCRdb to the RT-PCR reads, yields one record per CDR3 protein. The table records hundreds of thousands of distinct CDR3 sequences, 20% to 25% of them present only once. J was trimmed by 12 bases and V by 0 bases; bases with no gene match: 10. This CDR3 region has 13 residues. Germline-derived CDR1 and CDR2 are DFQATT and SNEGSKA (reference sequence). This clonotype has a count of ten or more. The chain joins TRBV20-1 to TRBJ2-7; 8 positions match TRBD2. The TCR comes from a man aged 50 to 75 who received an inactivated influenza vaccine. The source was PBMCs from blood, collected about 19 months after vaccination. The DNA of the CDR3 is TGCAGTGCTAGAGATTCGTCGGGAGGGCCCCCGTACTTC. This translates into CSARDSSGGPPYF.